The T cell receptor beta chain under discussion was sequenced for a study of shared clonotypes between healthy human individuals (dated by TCRdb to 2019 to 2021). With respect to the entire study: Three men and a couple of women, aged 18 to 49 years, made up the cohort. Per donor, leukapheresis produced somewhere between about 0.94 and 8.9 billion PBMCs. For each donor, CD4 naive and CD4 memory were each given three plates, CD8 naive was given two plates, and CD8 memory was given one plate. To increase sequencing depth and limit assay-specific biases, TCR repertoire library preparation and sequencing were carried out by different laboratories using diverse techniques. The study deeply sequenced blood TCR repertoires of several healthy adults to estimate repertoire size and the extent of clonotype sharing between individuals. What the authors observed across the whole study: The small number of donors limited the genetic and exposure-history diversity represented. Higher generation probabilities were observed for clonotypes shared by all four sorted-subset donors than for non-shared clonotypes. Even with the large sequencing depth, rarefaction of the sorted-subset datasets indicated that sequencing was incomplete. Only blood was sampled, and tissue TCR repertoires likely differ from those in blood. Naive subsets generally had larger estimated clonotype richness than memory subsets did. Pairwise subsampling led to the expectation that sequencing depth would affect the degree of clonotype sharing among donors. Sharing across a handful of donors was observed for around 5% of naive CD4, about 3.2% of naive CD8, 2% to 2.5% of memory CD4, and 0.4% of memory CD8 clonotypes.

Reading from cysteine to phenylalanine, the CDR3 counts 17 amino acids. The CDR3 DNA has 51 bases and is translated from base 1. Regarding this clone: Its antigen is not yet known. Per-base quality was not reported, and no clone a single base away is much larger than it.

TCR CDR3 regions were amplified from genomic DNA by multiplex PCR using the deep immunoSEQ assay. Genomic DNA extracted from each cell subset was distributed evenly over all wells of several immunoSEQ 96-well plates, and each plate served as one replicate. Each replicate PCR for sorted subsets received approximately 200 ng genomic DNA, equal to roughly 30,000 T cell genomes. Purified libraries were quantified with a Qubit 3.0 fluorometer, sized on a Bioanalyzer 2100, and re-quantified with the KAPA Library Quantification kit. Each immunoSEQ 96-well plate was sequenced on its own single-read 150-cycle Illumina NextSeq 550 flow cell. The paper's processing steps were these. Because the immunoSEQ output included only junctional sequences and no quality scores, the filtering could not be the same as the filtering used for full-length reads. To assign V/J genes and CDR3, sequences were annotated against IMGT germline references using PyIR, a Python wrapper for IgBLAST v1.9. Reads with weak V/J assignments (E-value above 1e-6), missing CDR3, stop codons, out-of-frame junctions, or ambiguous translated residues were removed. V3J clonotypes were defined as sequences sharing an identical inferred V gene, J gene, and CDR3 amino acid sequence. Percentage overlap between repertoires was computed as shared unique clonotypes divided by the size of the smaller repertoire. RTK rarefaction, the Chao1 estimator, and Recon v2.1 estimates of unobserved clonotypes were used to assess repertoire richness. OLGA was used to compute generation probabilities for all TCRbeta clonotypes that the gDNA method yielded from a handful of donors. TCRdb retrieved this table from immuneACCESS and kept in-frame rearrangements only. Not all clones are present; in checked studies, unresolved V genes account for under half, and no reason is known for the remainder. The D gene and trimming were derived from the DNA, and the V and J assignments and clone size from that table. The sample has about 79,000 clones on record, 60% to 80% of them singletons. In total, the top ten clones hold roughly 49% of the sample.

The donors were healthy, HIV-negative adults with no recently reported acute infections or vaccinations. Every donor was a Caucasian adult living in Nashville, Tennessee, USA. CD8 memory samples consisted of magnetically selected CD45RO+ cells combined with CCR7-negative CD45RA+ effector memory (TemRA) cells. Blood was collected by leukapheresis, and PBMCs were isolated by Ficoll-Histopaque density gradient centrifugation and then cryopreserved in liquid nitrogen vapor phase. Analytical flow cytometry was used to check the purity and quantity of each magnetically sorted T cell population. Each sorted fraction had its genomic DNA isolated and then quantified by UV absorbance on a Nanodrop 2000c.

The sample consisted of memory CD8+ T cells sorted from blood. This specimen's cell subset or site label, per the study, means: CD45RO+ cells pooled with CCR7-negative TemRA cells. The sequence joins TRBV21-1 to TRBJ1-1; TRBD1 is the table's D call and was not checked against the DNA. TRBV21-1 is recorded as a pseudogene. This clonotype was obtained from a man under 40 in good health. The CDR3 sequence is CASSKVPGGIVNTEAFF. The base sequence is TGTGCCAGCAGCAAAGTGCCAGGGGGCATAGTGAACACTGAAGCTTTCTTT.